This T cell receptor beta chain was captured in a study of T cells after yellow fever vaccination. Looking at the study overall: Investigators sorted EM, EMRA, CM and Tscm memory subsets, relying on CD3, CD45RA, CCR7 and CD95.

In its sample, this clonotype was seen many times. TCRdb reprocessed the 5' RACE reads with MiXCR, giving one entry per CDR3 protein. This sample yields around 25,000 distinct CDR3 sequences, of which approximately 4.8% are seen a single time; approximately 38% belongs to the top ten. V lost 1 base and J 3 bases, leaving 9 bases between the germline ends. Germline CDR1 is SGHTA and CDR2 is FQGNSA. The CDR3 runs 14 residues. The chain couples TRBV7-2 to TRBJ1-2; D ambiguous. Material: PBMCs, either bulk or a sorted T-cell subset (CD4+, CD8+, memory, or dextramer-sorted; not recorded which), obtained on the day of the yellow fever booster vaccination. This TCR was recovered from a man aged 18-30 years who received the YFV17D yellow fever vaccine. The CDR3 nucleotides read TGTGCCAGCAGCTTAGGCCCGCCTTACTATGGCTACACCTTC. Translating gives CASSLGPPYYGYTF.